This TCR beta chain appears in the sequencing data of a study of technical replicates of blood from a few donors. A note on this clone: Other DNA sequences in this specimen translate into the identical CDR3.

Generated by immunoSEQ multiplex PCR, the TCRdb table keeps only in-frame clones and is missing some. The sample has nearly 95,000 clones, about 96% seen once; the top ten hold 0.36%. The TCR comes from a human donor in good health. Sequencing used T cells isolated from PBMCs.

The CDR3 here is CASSELAGYNEQFF. DNA for the CDR3: TGTGCCAGCAGTGAACTAGCGGGGTACAATGAGCAGTTCTTC. This sequence joins TRBV6-1 and TRBJ2-1; 9 bases are shared with TRBD2. In germline, CDR1 is MNHNS, CDR2 SASEGT. This CDR3 is 14 amino acids long. J lost 4 bases, V lost 2 bases, and 0 bases had no gene match.